The 17 T cell receptor beta chains below were found in one sample sequenced in a study of T cells in Graves' hyperthyroidism and ophthalmopathy. It was RNA transcripts that yielded the amplified TCR beta CDR3 regions. The HTBI primer set served for first-round RT-PCR of the TCR CDR3. TCRdb ran MiXCR on the multiplex PCR reads and lists one entry per CDR3 protein. This table holds a few hundred thousand distinct CDR3 sequences, roughly 14% found once. Sequencing was carried out using blood. These receptors were obtained from a woman aged 30 to 39 with Graves' ophthalmopathy.

This clonotype was seen many times. The rearrangement joins TRBV28 to TRBJ1-2; D unresolved. Germline CDR1 and CDR2: MDHEN and SYDVKM. Trimming cost V 6 bases and J 4 bases, with 18 bases left between them. This CDR3 contains 15 residues. The CDR3, as DNA: TGTGCCAGCAGCCCCAGCCCCGACACTACCTATGGCTACACCTTC. Amino acids: CASSPSPDTTYGYTF.

V usage is TRBV6-1 and J usage is TRBJ2-3, with a tentative D call TRBD1 (5 bases). Germline assignment: CDR1 MNHNS and CDR2 SASEGT. V dropped 2 bases and J dropped 0 bases, with 6 bases sitting between them. The CDR3 has 14 residues. CDR3 sequence: CASSEQGSTDTQYF. The CDR3 coding sequence is TGTGCCAGCAGTGAACAGGGAAGCACAGATACGCAGTATTTT.

There are many counts of this clonotype. The chain uses TRBV15 and TRBJ2-2, with a weak D call TRBD2 (6 bases). This CDR3 has 13 residues. The ends were cut back, 4 bases at V and 5 bases at J, with 8 bases in the middle. Germline V CDR1 and CDR2: LNHNV, YYDKDF (reference sequence). CDR3 DNA sequence: TGTGCCACCAGCAACCGGGGGACCGGGGAGCTGTTTTTT. Its translation is CATSNRGTGELFF.

This clonotype was recorded many times. V and J are TRBV27 and TRBJ1-1; 7 bases map to TRBD1. Germline trimming cut 5 bases from V and 2 bases from J; bases unmatched to any gene: 11. Germline lookup yields CDR1 MNHEY and CDR2 SMNVEV (reference sequence). The CDR3 sequence is 16 residues long. The CDR3 is CASSPGGQTRNTEAFF. CDR3 sequence (DNA): TGTGCCAGCAGTCCAGGGGGGCAGACACGAAACACTGAAGCTTTCTTT.

This clonotype was detected a few times. The chain has TRBV4-1 and TRBJ1-1; D is uncertain. V was clipped by 0 bases and J by 5 bases, with 13 bases between them. The CDR3 sequence is 15 residues long. Germline CDR1 MGHRA, CDR2 YSYEKL. The CDR3 protein is CASSQEATPRTEAFF. The CDR3 DNA reads TGCGCCAGCAGCCAAGAGGCCACCCCGCGGACTGAAGCTTTCTTT.

Turning to this clonotype: A much larger clone differs by one base, so this may be a read error. V gene TRBV20-1 combines with J gene TRBJ2-2; maybe TRBD2 (6 bases). CDR1 and CDR2 (germline): DFQATT, SNEGSKA (reference sequence). The CDR3 sequence is 15 residues long. The CDR3 sequence: CSALRGGANIGELFF. The CDR3 region has the DNA TGCAGTGCCCTCAGAGGCGGGGCGAACATCGGGGAGCTGTTTTTT.

This clonotype was detected many times. The CDR3 loop reads CASSRMEDEGTDTQYF. The CDR3 DNA reads TGTGCCAGCAGTCGTATGGAGGACGAGGGCACAGATACGCAGTATTTT. The rearrangement links TRBV12-3 or TRBV12-4 to TRBJ2-3; perhaps TRBD2 as D (5 bases). The CDR3 length is 16 residues. V lost 5 bases to trimming and J lost 1 base, with 16 bases between them.

Many counts were recorded for this clonotype. The chain is built from TRBV27 and TRBJ1-6; 8 bases fit TRBD1. Germline CDR1 MNHEY, CDR2 SMNVEV (reference sequence). J gave up 10 bases and V 8 bases, and 16 bases lay outside the gene matches. CDR3 length: 16 amino acids. CDR3 sequence reads: CASSDRGGMMGSPLHF. CDR3 sequence (DNA): TGTGCCAGCTCCGACAGGGGCGGAATGATGGGATCACCCCTCCACTTT.

This clonotype was seen repeatedly, ten times or more. The V and J genes are TRBV18 and TRBJ2-2; TRBD1 matches 8 bases. Germline values: CDR1 KGHSH, CDR2 LQKENI. The CDR3 has 15 amino acids. The trim removed 8 bases at V and 4 bases at J, leaving 9 bases unmatched. The CDR3 protein is CASASGQGATGELFF. CDR3 DNA: TGTGCCAGCGCCAGCGGACAGGGTGCCACCGGGGAGCTGTTTTTT. Combining the CDR3 with reference TRBV18 and TRBJ2-2 gives the whole variable domain NAGVMQNPRHLVRRRGQEARLRCSPMKGHSHVYWYRQLPEEGLKFMVYLQKENIIDESGMPKERFSAEFPKEGPSILRIQQVVRGDSAAYFCASASGQGATGELFFGEGSRLTVL.

The V gene is TRBV11-2, the J gene TRBJ1-6; tentative D call: TRBD1 (5 bases). The CDR3 is made up of 16 amino acids. V shed 2 bases and J shed 0 bases, with 8 bases lying between them. Germline lookup yields CDR1 SGHAT and CDR2 FQNNGV. DNA for the CDR3: TGTGCCAGCAGCTTACAGGGAAGCTCCTATAATTCACCCCTCCACTTT. Protein product: CASSLQGSSYNSPLHF.

This clonotype was detected a few times. The chain joins TRBV12-3 or TRBV12-4 to TRBJ1-4, with TRBD1 identical over 7 bases. The CDR3 sequence is 14 residues long. The trim removed 5 bases at V and 10 bases at J, leaving 10 bases unmatched. DNA of the CDR3: TGTGCCAGCAGTCCGACAGGGCTTGCAGGAAAACTGTTTTTT. This translates into CASSPTGLAGKLFF.

The rearrangement uses TRBV29-1 and TRBJ1-4; D might be TRBD1 (6 bases). Between the trimmed V and J ends, which lost 5 bases and 0 bases, there was a span of 13 bases. The CDR3 is made up of 15 amino acids. CDR1 and CDR2 (germline): SQVTM, ANQGSEA. The CDR3 DNA follows: TGCAGCGTTAAGACAGGCATTGCAACTAATGAAAAACTGTTTTTT. Its translation is CSVKTGIATNEKLFF. Full variable domain (rest looked up from reference TRBV29-1 and TRBJ1-4): SAVISQKPSRDICQRGTSLTIQCQVDSQVTMMFWYRQQPGQSLTLIATANQGSEATYESGFVIDKFPISRPNLTFSTLTVSNMSPEDSSIYLCSVKTGIATNEKLFFGSGTQLSVL.

The V gene is TRBV7-2, the J gene TRBJ1-5; TRBD1 is a possible D gene (5 bases). Germline V CDR1 and CDR2: SGHTA, FQGNSA. The V end lost 3 bases, the J end lost 6 bases, and 15 bases lay between the germline ends. CDR3 length: 15 residues. The CDR3 reads CASSLGVVLGQPQHF. CDR3 coding DNA: TGTGCCAGCAGCTTGGGGGTGGTGCTTGGTCAGCCCCAGCATTTT.

Many counts were recorded for this clonotype. The CDR3: CASRQGYEQYF. CDR3 sequence (DNA): TGTGCCTCCAGGCAGGGCTACGAGCAGTACTTC. The V and J genes are TRBV2 and TRBJ2-7; a possible D gene is TRBD1 (5 bases). CDR1 and CDR2 from the germline V gene are SNHLY and FYNNEI. The CDR3 runs to 11 residues. V was cut by 11 bases and J by 3 bases, with 11 bases left in between.

At least ten counts were recorded for this clonotype. The rearrangement uses TRBV2 and TRBJ1-1, with D possibly being TRBD1 (5 bases). Germline V gives CDR1 SNHLY, CDR2 FYNNEI. V lost 0 bases, J lost 1 base, and 27 bases lay in between. This CDR3 spans 21 amino acids. CDR3 protein: CASSEAFVGWSGGVGNTEAFF. In nucleotides, the CDR3 is TGTGCCAGCAGTGAAGCGTTCGTTGGGTGGTCGGGGGGAGTGGGGAACACTGAAGCTTTCTTT.

The count of this clonotype is one. This may arise from a read error, as a much more abundant clone is one base away. The chain joins TRBV6-1 to TRBJ1-4; tentative D call: TRBD1 (6 bases). Germline CDR1 and CDR2: MNHNS and SASEGT. This CDR3 is built from 18 residues. For the CDR3, the DNA is TGTGCCAGCAGTGGCGTAGGGGGAGAACCCTCAACTGATGAAAAACTGTTTTTT. Encoded protein: CASSGVGGEPSTDEKLFF.

This clonotype was seen many times. This rearrangement joins TRBV18 to TRBJ2-7; 10 nucleotides match TRBD1. CDR1 and CDR2 from the germline V gene are KGHSH and LQKENI. Germline trimming cut 4 bases from V and 1 base from J; bases unmatched to any gene: 7. The CDR3 consists of 16 residues. The CDR3: CASSLTGTGASYEQYF. CDR3 in DNA: TGTGCCAGCTCACTTACCGGGACAGGGGCATCCTACGAGCAGTACTTC.